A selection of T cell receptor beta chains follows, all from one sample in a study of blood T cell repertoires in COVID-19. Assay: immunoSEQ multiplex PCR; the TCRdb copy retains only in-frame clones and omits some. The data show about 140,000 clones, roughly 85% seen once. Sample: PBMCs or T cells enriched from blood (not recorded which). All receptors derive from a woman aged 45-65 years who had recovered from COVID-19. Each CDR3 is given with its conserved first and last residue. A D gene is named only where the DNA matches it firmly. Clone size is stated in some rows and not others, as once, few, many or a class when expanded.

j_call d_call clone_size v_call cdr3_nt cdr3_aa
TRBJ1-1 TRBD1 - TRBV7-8 TGTGCCAGCAGCCCCTCGGGGAGGGGACAGGGGAACACTGAAGCTTTCTTT CASSPSGRGQGNTEAFF
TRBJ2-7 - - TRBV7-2 TGTGCCAGCAGCCGGCGGGGAAGCTCCTACGAGCAGTACTTC CASSRRGSSYEQYF
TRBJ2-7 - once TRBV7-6 TGTGCCAGCAGCTTTATAGACGAGGGCTCCTACGAGCAGTACTTC CASSFIDEGSYEQYF
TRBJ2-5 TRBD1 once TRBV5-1 TGCGCCAGCAGCAGGGGACAGACAGAGACCCAGTACTTC CASSRGQTETQYF
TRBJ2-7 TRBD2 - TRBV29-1 TGCAGCGTTGATCGGGGAGGGGCCGACGAGCAGTACTTC CSVDRGGADEQYF
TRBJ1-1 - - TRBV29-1 TGCAGCATCGAGGGAGGTAAGAACACTGAAGCTTTCTTT CSIEGGKNTEAFF
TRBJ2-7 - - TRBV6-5 TGTGCCAGCAGCAAGGACTACCCCTACGAGCAGTACTTC CASSKDYPYEQYF
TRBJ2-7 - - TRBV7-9 TGTGCCAGCAGCTTATCCGGACTACCCAGTTCCGAGCAGTACTTC CASSLSGLPSSEQYF
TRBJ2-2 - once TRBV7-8 TGTGCCAGCAGCGCACAGGGAGGGACCGGGGAGCTGTTTTTT CASSAQGGTGELFF
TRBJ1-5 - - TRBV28 TGTGCCAGCAGTTACAGGAATCAGCCCCAGCATTTT CASSYRNQPQHF
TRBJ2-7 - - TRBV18 TGTGCCAGCGCCTACAGGAAAACCTACGAGCAGTACTTC CASAYRKTYEQYF
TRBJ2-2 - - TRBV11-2 TGTGCCAGCAGCTTAGGTTCGTCACAGAACACCGGGGAGCTGTTTTTT CASSLGSSQNTGELFF
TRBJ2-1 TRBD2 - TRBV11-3 TGTGCCAGCAGCCCACAGCGGGGGGGCGGGAATGAGCAGTTCTTC CASSPQRGGGNEQFF
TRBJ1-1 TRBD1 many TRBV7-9 TGTGCCAGCAGCAATCGGGACAGGGAGGGAGCTTTCTTT CASSNRDREGAFF
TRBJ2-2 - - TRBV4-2 TGTGCCAGCAGCCATACCGATAGGGGGGGGGCCGGCGCCGGGGAGCTGTTTTTT CASSHTDRGGAGAGELFF
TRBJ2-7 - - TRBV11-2 TGTGCCAGCAGCAGGGGGAGGGCGAACTCCTACGAGCAGTACTTC CASSRGRANSYEQYF
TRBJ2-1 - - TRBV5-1 TGCGCCAGCAGCTTGGCGAGTCTATCAAACAATGAGCAGTTCTTC CASSLASLSNNEQFF
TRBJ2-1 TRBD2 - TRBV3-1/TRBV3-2 TGTGCCAGCAGCCACAGGACTAGCGGGAGGCTGAGCTCCTACAATGAGCAGTTCTTC CASSHRTSGRLSSYNEQFF
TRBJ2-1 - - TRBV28 TGTGCCAGCAGTTCCTCCGTCCGGGGGAGCGATGAGCAGTTCTTC CASSSSVRGSDEQFF
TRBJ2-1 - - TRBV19 TGTGCCAGTAGTATCTCTTTTAGCGGCATCTACAATGAGCAGTTCTTC CASSISFSGIYNEQFF
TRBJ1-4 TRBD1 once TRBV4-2 TGTGCCAGCAGCCAAGTGGAAGACAGGGGGGCCTCCGCAACTAATGAAAAACTGTTTTTT CASSQVEDRGASATNEKLFF
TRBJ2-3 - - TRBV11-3 TGTGCCAGCAGCTCCGCAGGAATTGCAGATACGCAGTATTTT CASSSAGIADTQYF
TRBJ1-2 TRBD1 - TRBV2 TGTGCCAGCACCCAGGGACAGATCGGCTACACCTTC CASTQGQIGYTF
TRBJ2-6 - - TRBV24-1 TGTGCCACCAGGGCCTTTGACAGATGTAACTCTGGGGCCAACGTCCTGACTTTC CATRAFDRCNSGANVLTF
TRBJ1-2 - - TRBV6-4 TGTGCCAGCAAGGTCGAGGCGGTGGTCGGTGGCTACACCTTC CASKVEAVVGGYTF
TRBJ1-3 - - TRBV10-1 TGCGCCAGCAGTTCCCATTCTACTGGAAACACCATATATTTT CASSSHSTGNTIYF
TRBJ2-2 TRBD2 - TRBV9 TGTGCCAGCAGCGTAGGGGTAGCGGGACGCACCGGGGAGCTGTTTTTT CASSVGVAGRTGELFF
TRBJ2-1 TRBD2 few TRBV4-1 TGCGCCAGCAGCCTGGGACTAGCGGGGTACAATGAGCAGTTCTTC CASSLGLAGYNEQFF
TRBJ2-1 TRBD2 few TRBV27 TGTGCCAGCAGTTTAACTAGCGGGAGTGAGCAGTTCTTC CASSLTSGSEQFF
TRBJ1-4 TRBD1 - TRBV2 TGTGCCAGCAGTGGGGGGACAGGCGAGAATGAAAAACTGTTTTTT CASSGGTGENEKLFF
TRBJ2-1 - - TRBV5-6 TGTGCCAGCAGCCTGCGCAGGGCTGAGCAGTTCTTC CASSLRRAEQFF
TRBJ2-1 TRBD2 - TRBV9 TGTGCCAGCAGCGTAGGTAGCGGGACCTACAATGAGCAGTTCTTC CASSVGSGTYNEQFF
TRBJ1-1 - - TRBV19 TGTGCCTGCTCTCCCTCCTCGGGGGGTGTTGAAGCTTTCTTT CACSPSSGGVEAFF
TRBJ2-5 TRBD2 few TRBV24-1 TGTGCCACCAGTGATCGGGGGGAAGAGACCCAGTACTTC CATSDRGEETQYF
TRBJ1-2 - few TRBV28 TGTGCCAGCAGTTTAGGAGGGTACTATGGCTACACCTTC CASSLGGYYGYTF
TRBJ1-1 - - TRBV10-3 TGTGCCATCAGTGTGGCAGTTGGTGCGGTTGCTTTCTTT CAISVAVGAVAFF
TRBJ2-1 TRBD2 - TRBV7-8 TGTGCCAGCAGCCGACTAGCGGGATACGAGCAGTTCTTC CASSRLAGYEQFF
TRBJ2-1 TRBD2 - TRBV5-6 TGTGCCAGCAGCTTGCTGGCTAGCGGGAGGGGGGATGAGCAGTTCTTC CASSLLASGRGDEQFF
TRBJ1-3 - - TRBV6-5 TGTGCCAGCAAGTTCGGGGAGGACTCTGGAAACACCATATATTTT CASKFGEDSGNTIYF
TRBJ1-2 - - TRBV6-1 TGTGCCAGCAGTGAAGACAGGGTTAACTATGGCTACACCTTC CASSEDRVNYGYTF
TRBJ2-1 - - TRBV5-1 TGCGCCAGCAGCTTGTACGGGATCGATGAGCAGTTCTTC CASSLYGIDEQFF
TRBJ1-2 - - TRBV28 TGTGCCAGCAGTTTATCCACGGTGGGCGCCCTTAGTGACTACACCTTC CASSLSTVGALSDYTF
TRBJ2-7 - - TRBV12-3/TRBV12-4 TGTGCCAGCAGTTCAGGGCTCTCCTACGAGCAGTACTTC CASSSGLSYEQYF
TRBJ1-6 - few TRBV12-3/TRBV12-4 TGTGCCAGCAGTTTACTAACCTCCTCACCCCTCCACTTT CASSLLTSSPLHF
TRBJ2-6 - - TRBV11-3 TGTGCCAGCAGCTTATTGAGCGCTGGGGCCAACGTCCTGACTTTC CASSLLSAGANVLTF
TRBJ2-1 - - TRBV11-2 TGTGCCAGCAGCGTCGCAGGGGTGAGTGAGCAGTTCTTC CASSVAGVSEQFF
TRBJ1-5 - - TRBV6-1 TGTGCCAGCAGTGAAGCAGCGGGGCGGTGGGACAATCAGCCCCAGCATTTT CASSEAAGRWDNQPQHF
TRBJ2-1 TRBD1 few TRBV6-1 TGTGCCAGCAGTGAGCCCGGACAGGGCACCTACAATGAGCAGTTCTTC CASSEPGQGTYNEQFF
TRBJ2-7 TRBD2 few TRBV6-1 TGTGCCAGCAGTGAACCCCACGGGGGGAACGAGCAGTACTTC CASSEPHGGNEQYF
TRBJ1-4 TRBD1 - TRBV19 TGTGCCAGTAGTCAAGGGGGCATTGATGAAAAACTGTTTTTT CASSQGGIDEKLFF
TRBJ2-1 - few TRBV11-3 TGTGCCAGCAGCGTCTTGTCGGGGGGCGTTTACAATGAGCAGTTCTTC CASSVLSGGVYNEQFF
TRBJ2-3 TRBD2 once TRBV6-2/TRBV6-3 TGTGCCAGCAGTTACGGACTAGCGTCGGATACGCAGTATTTT CASSYGLASDTQYF
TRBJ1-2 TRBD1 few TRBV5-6 TGTGCCAGCAGCTTCCGGGACAGGGGGCCTCATGGCTACACCTTC CASSFRDRGPHGYTF
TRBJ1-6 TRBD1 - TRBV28 TGTGCCAGCAGCCTAGGGACAGGGGGCCGGTCACCCCTCCACTTT CASSLGTGGRSPLHF
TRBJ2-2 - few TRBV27 TGTGCCAGCAGTGCTTTCAGGGGTTCGACGCCCGGGGAGCTGTTTTTT CASSAFRGSTPGELFF